This T cell receptor (beta chain) was retrieved from a study of spatial heterogeneity in lung cancer. This clonotype came up many times. The CDR3 contains 15 residues. Germline V gene data show CDR1 as MNHNY and CDR2 as SVGAGI (reference sequence). The V and J ends lost 4 bases and 5 bases, in that order; junction bases with no gene match: 7. Using its own MiXCR run on the 5' RACE reads, TCRdb lists one record per CDR3 protein. The sample comprises some 35,000 distinct CDR3 sequences, roughly 7.8% of which are singletons, and around 9.4% rests with the top ten. Specified time point: blood at routine non-recurrence follow-up after resection.

This clonotype was obtained from a male donor with early-stage non-small cell lung cancer. The rearrangement uses TRBV6-6 and TRBJ2-1; 8 bases match TRBD2. The sample consisted of PBMCs, taken at follow-up. CDR3 sequence reads: CASSSPAGENNEQFF. For the CDR3, the DNA is TGTGCCAGCAGTTCTCCAGCGGGGGAGAACAATGAGCAGTTCTTC.